The 20 T cell receptor beta chains presented below share a single source sample, sequenced in a study of blood T cell repertoires in COVID-19. Libraries were prepared by immunoSEQ multiplex PCR; TCRdb keeps only in-frame clonotypes and omits some of them. The sample records tens of thousands of clones, roughly nine tenths being singletons. The sample taken for sequencing was peripheral blood. The receptors were gathered from a man in his 60s with active or convalescent COVID-19.

This chain uses TRBV28 with TRBJ1-1, with 8 nucleotides matching TRBD1. This CDR3 has 15 residues. Germline loops: CDR1 MDHEN, CDR2 SYDVKM. Trimming removed 4 bases from V and 0 bases from J; junction bases left unmatched: 4. The CDR3 loop reads CASSSWTGLNTEAFF. CDR3 sequence (DNA): TGTGCCAGCAGTTCCTGGACAGGGCTGAACACTGAAGCTTTCTTT.

The chain couples TRBV5-1 to TRBJ1-3; D is uncertain. The germline V gene has CDR1 SGHRS and CDR2 YFSETQ. The CDR3 spans 15 residues. Trimming left V 1 base short and J 0 bases short, with 8 bases between. The chain's CDR3 is CASSLSSISGNTIYF. DNA of the CDR3: TGCGCCAGCAGCTTGTCCAGTATCTCTGGAAACACCATATATTTT.

The chain carries TRBV23-1 and TRBJ1-4, with 7 nucleotides matching TRBD1. TRBV23-1 belongs to the ORF category, with a function that is uncertain. The CDR3 runs to 17 residues. Trimming removed 0 bases from V and 8 bases from J; junction bases left unmatched: 12. Written as DNA, the CDR3 is TGCGCCAGCAGTCAATCCATCTTGACAGGGTCGGAGGAAAAACTGTTTTTT. Translating it yields CASSQSILTGSEEKLFF.

The chain employs TRBV28 and TRBJ1-1, with D unresolved. The CDR3 runs to 12 residues. Germline CDR1 MDHEN, CDR2 SYDVKM. Trimming removed 5 bases from V and 8 bases from J, with 12 bases in between. CDR3 amino acids: CASSPRKGEAFF. CDR3 nucleotides: TGTGCCAGCAGTCCCAGGAAAGGAGAAGCTTTCTTT.

The count of this clone is one. The CDR3 region has the DNA TGTGCCAGCAGCCGACAGGGCAACACTGAAGCTTTCTTT. Amino acids: CASSRQGNTEAFF. The rearrangement joins TRBV7-2 to TRBJ1-1, with 7 bases that match TRBD1. CDR1 is SGHTA, CDR2 FQGNSA, per germline. The CDR3 runs 13 residues. The V segment lost 5 bases and the J segment 2 bases; nucleotides outside the gene matches: 2.

The rearrangement uses TRBV2 and TRBJ2-2; D gene uncertain. This CDR3 spans 14 amino acids. The V end lost 6 bases, the J end lost 0 bases, and 8 bases lay between the germline ends. Looked up from germline, CDR1 is SNHLY and CDR2 is FYNNEI. CDR3 amino acids: CASRTNTNTGELFF. CDR3 coding DNA: TGTGCCAGCAGGACAAATACGAACACCGGGGAGCTGTTTTTT.

The V gene is TRBV7-6, the J gene TRBJ2-7, with D perhaps TRBD2 (7 bases). Trimming cost V 1 base and J 3 bases, with 13 bases left between them. Germline values: CDR1 SGHVS, CDR2 FNYEAQ. This CDR3 is built from 15 residues. The DNA for the CDR3 is TGTGCCAGCAGCTTAGAGGCAGGGGACTACTACGAGCAGTACTTC. Translating gives CASSLEAGDYYEQYF.

CDR3 DNA sequence: TGCGCCAGCAGCCAAGCTCTGGTGGGGGGGGAAAAACTGTTTTTT. It is translated as CASSQALVGGEKLFF. The chain uses TRBV4-3 and TRBJ1-4; a possible D gene is TRBD1 (5 bases). The V end was cut by 1 base, the J end by 8 bases, with 14 bases between. Germline assignment: CDR1 LGHNA and CDR2 YSLEER. CDR3 size: 15 residues.

This sequence joins TRBV19 and TRBJ2-5; the match to TRBD1 covers 9 bases. The V and J ends lost 3 bases and 5 bases, in that order; junction bases with no gene match: 10. Germline CDR1 and CDR2: LNHDA and SQIVND (reference sequence). The CDR3 loop spans 16 amino acids. In DNA form, the CDR3 reads TGTGCCAGTAGTATCTCACAACAGGGGGCGCACGAGACCCAGTACTTC. Translation gives CASSISQQGAHETQYF.

The chain joins TRBV7-3 to TRBJ2-2, with D possibly matching TRBD2 (6 bases). Trimming left V 5 bases short and J 7 bases short, with 20 bases between. The germline gives CDR1 SGHTA, CDR2 FQGTGA. The CDR3 is made up of 16 amino acids. The DNA of the CDR3 is TGTGCCAGCAGCATAGATCCCTTATCCGGGAGCGGGGAGCTGTTTTTT. Translating it yields CASSIDPLSGSGELFF.

This clone has just one count. In DNA form, the CDR3 reads TGTGCCAGCAGCTTGAGACAGGGACCCTACGAGCAGTACTTC. Translated: CASSLRQGPYEQYF. The rearrangement joins TRBV7-8 to TRBJ2-7; 7 bases are shared with TRBD1. This CDR3 spans 14 amino acids. V was pared by 3 bases and J by 2 bases, with 4 bases of the junction left unmatched. CDR1 and CDR2 (germline): SGHVS, FQNEAQ.

The CDR3 region has the DNA TGTGCCATCAGCGCGGGGTCAGGAGAGCAGTACTTC. Residues: CAISAGSGEQYF. The chain has TRBV10-3 and TRBJ2-7, with D possibly being TRBD2 (6 bases). Per the germline V gene, CDR1 is ENHRY and CDR2 is SYGVKD. CDR3 length: 12 residues. V was trimmed by 6 bases and J by 7 bases, leaving 13 bases between them.

In this sample, this clone is hyperexpanded (1% or more). One junction end disagrees with the germline gene, perhaps due to a read error. This sequence joins TRBV7-7 and TRBJ1-4, with TRBD1 identical over 9 bases. The CDR3 totals 15 residues. In germline, CDR1 is SSHAT, CDR2 FNYEAQ (reference sequence). The CDR3: CASSPGTGTGEKLFF. The CDR3 nucleotides are TGTGCTAGCAGCCCTGGGACAGGGACAGGTGAAAAACTGTTTTTT.

This rearrangement joins TRBV19 to TRBJ1-2; 9 nucleotides match TRBD1. The CDR3 runs to 17 residues. J was trimmed by 7 bases and V by 3 bases; bases with no gene match: 15. Germline V lookup: CDR1 LNHDA, CDR2 SQIVND (reference sequence). As DNA, the CDR3 is TGTGCCAGTAGTATGTTGGGGACAGGGCCACTTGCTGGTGGCTACACCTTC. It yields the protein CASSMLGTGPLAGGYTF.

J is TRBJ2-2 and V is TRBV19; 10 positions match TRBD2. Germline values: CDR1 LNHDA, CDR2 SQIVND (reference sequence). This CDR3 is 15 amino acids long. V shed 6 bases and J 12 bases; nucleotides not matched to a gene: 13. CDR3 protein: CASSARTSGHLKLFF. In DNA, the CDR3 is TGTGCCAGTAGCGCCCGGACTAGCGGCCACCTTAAGCTGTTTTTT.

The genes are TRBV27 and TRBJ2-1; TRBD1 agrees at 10 bases. Germline lookup yields CDR1 MNHEY and CDR2 SMNVEV (reference sequence). This CDR3 has 18 amino acids. The V and J ends lost 2 bases and 3 bases, in that order; junction bases with no gene match: 10. CDR3 DNA: TGTGCCAGCAGTTTACGGTCCACCGGGACAGGGGACTACAATGAGCAGTTCTTC. This translates into CASSLRSTGTGDYNEQFF.

The chain has TRBV25-1 and TRBJ1-1, with D perhaps TRBD1 (6 bases). V lost 3 bases and J lost 8, with 16 bases in between. This CDR3 comprises 14 residues. Germline V gives CDR1 MGHDK, CDR2 SYGVNS. The CDR3 DNA reads as TGTGCCAGCAGTGAGGCAGGGGCTCATGGCGAAGCTTTCTTT. Protein: CASSEAGAHGEAFF.

The rearrangement joins TRBV7-2 to TRBJ2-1, with 10 bases that match TRBD2. CDR1 and CDR2 (germline): SGHTA, FQGNSA. This CDR3 contains 16 residues. The V segment lost 1 base and the J segment 9 bases; nucleotides outside the gene matches: 9. The CDR3 is CASSLEVASGSLEQFF. The CDR3 coding sequence is TGTGCCAGCAGCTTAGAAGTAGCTAGCGGGAGTCTTGAGCAGTTCTTC.

This chain uses TRBV27 with TRBJ2-5; D not certain. CDR3 length equals 13 residues. Germline lookup yields CDR1 MNHEY and CDR2 SMNVEV (reference sequence). Trimming shortened V by 1 base and J by 5 bases, and 8 bases separated the two germline ends. The CDR3 is CASSLYPMETQYF. The CDR3, as DNA: TGTGCCAGCAGTTTATATCCTATGGAGACCCAGTACTTC.

This chain connects TRBV6-6 to TRBJ2-4, with a possible D match to TRBD1 (6 bases). Germline CDR1 is MNHNY and CDR2 is SVGAGI (reference sequence). Trimming removed 5 bases from V and 0 bases from J, with 17 bases in between. The CDR3 runs to 17 residues. CDR3 amino acids: CASSQKRTDLAKNIQYF. The CDR3 nucleotides read TGTGCCAGCAGTCAAAAAAGGACAGACCTAGCCAAAAACATTCAGTACTTC.